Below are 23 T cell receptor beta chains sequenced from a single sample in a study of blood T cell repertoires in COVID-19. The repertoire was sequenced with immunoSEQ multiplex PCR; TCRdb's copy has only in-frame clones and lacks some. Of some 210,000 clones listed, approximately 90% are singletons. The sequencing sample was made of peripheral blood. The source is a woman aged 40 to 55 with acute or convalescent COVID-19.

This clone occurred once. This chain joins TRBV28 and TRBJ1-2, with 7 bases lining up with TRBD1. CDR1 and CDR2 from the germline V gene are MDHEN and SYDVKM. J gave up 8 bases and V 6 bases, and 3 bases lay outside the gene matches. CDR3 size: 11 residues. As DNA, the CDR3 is TGTGCCAGCAGACAGGGGCAAGGCTACACCTTC. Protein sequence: CASRQGQGYTF.

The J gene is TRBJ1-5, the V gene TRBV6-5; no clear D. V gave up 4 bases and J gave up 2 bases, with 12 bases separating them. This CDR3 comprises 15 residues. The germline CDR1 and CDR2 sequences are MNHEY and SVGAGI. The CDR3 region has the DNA TGTGCCAGCAGTTTAGCGGCCGGGGGCAATCAGCCCCAGCATTTT. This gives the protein CASSLAAGGNQPQHF.

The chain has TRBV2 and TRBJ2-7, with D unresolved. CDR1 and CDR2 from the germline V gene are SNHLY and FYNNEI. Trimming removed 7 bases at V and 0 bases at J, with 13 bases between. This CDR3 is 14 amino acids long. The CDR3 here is CASNPPGSSYEQYV. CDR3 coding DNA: TGTGCCAGCAACCCCCCAGGTAGCTCCTACGAGCAGTACGTC.

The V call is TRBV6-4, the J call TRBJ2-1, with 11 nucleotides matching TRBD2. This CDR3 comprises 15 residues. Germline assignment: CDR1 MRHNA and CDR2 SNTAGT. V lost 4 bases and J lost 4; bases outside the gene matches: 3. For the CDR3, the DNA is TGTGCCAGCAGTGCGGGGACTAGCGGTTACAATGAGCAGTTCTTC. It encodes CASSAGTSGYNEQFF.

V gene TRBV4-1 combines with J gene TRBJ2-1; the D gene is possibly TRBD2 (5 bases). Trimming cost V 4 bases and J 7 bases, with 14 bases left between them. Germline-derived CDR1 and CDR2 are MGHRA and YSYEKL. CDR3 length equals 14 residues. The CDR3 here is CASSLLPRENEQFF. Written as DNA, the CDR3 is TGCGCCAGCAGCCTTCTACCTAGGGAGAATGAGCAGTTCTTC.

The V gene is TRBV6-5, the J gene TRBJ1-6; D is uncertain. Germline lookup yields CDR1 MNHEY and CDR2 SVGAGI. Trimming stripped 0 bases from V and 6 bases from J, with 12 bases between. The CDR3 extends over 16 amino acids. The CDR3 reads CASSYSGGLVNSPLHF. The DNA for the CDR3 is TGTGCCAGCAGTTACTCGGGTGGCCTAGTTAATTCACCCCTCCACTTT.

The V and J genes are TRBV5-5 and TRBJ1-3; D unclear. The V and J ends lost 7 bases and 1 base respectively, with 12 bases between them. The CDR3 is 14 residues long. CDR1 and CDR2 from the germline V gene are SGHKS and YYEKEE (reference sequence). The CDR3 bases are TGTGCCAGCGGAGGGCAGGAGTCTGGAAACACCATATATTTT. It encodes CASGGQESGNTIYF.

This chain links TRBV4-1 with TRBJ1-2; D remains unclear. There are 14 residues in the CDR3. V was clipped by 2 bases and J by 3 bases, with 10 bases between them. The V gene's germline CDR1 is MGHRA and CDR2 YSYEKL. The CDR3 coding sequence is TGCGCCAGCAGCCAATCTCGCACAGACTATGGCTACACCTTC. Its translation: CASSQSRTDYGYTF.

Here the CDR3 DNA reads TGTGCCAGCAGTGGGAGGACAGTAGGTCGATTCTCTGGGGCCAACGTCCTGACTTTC. Amino acid sequence: CASSGRTVGRFSGANVLTF. The rearrangement links TRBV6-1 to TRBJ2-6; maybe TRBD1 (6 bases). The CDR3 length is 19 residues. Germline V CDR1 and CDR2: MNHNS, SASEGT. The V and J ends lost 4 bases and 0 bases respectively, with 19 bases between them.

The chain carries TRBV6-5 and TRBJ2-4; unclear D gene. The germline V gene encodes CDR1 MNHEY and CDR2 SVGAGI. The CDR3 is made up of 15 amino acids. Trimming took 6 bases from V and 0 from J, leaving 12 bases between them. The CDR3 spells CASSTVNLAKNIQYF. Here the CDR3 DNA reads TGTGCCAGCAGCACGGTAAATCTAGCCAAAAACATTCAGTACTTC.

For the CDR3, the DNA is TGTGCCAGCAGCCAAGGCCTCGGGGGGGAGACCCAGTACTTC. Protein sequence: CASSQGLGGETQYF. The chain joins TRBV3-1 (or the pseudogene TRBV3-2) to TRBJ2-5; 7 positions match TRBD2. The CDR3 runs 14 residues. V shed 1 base and J 5 bases; nucleotides not matched to a gene: 4. Germline CDR1 is LGHDT and CDR2 is YNNKEL (reference sequence).

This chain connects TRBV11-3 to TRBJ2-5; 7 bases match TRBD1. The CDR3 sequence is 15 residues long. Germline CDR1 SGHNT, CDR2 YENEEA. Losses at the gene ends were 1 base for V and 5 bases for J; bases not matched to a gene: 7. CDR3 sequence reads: CASSLGGTGVETQYF. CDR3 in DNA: TGTGCCAGCAGCTTAGGGGGAACAGGGGTGGAGACCCAGTACTTC.

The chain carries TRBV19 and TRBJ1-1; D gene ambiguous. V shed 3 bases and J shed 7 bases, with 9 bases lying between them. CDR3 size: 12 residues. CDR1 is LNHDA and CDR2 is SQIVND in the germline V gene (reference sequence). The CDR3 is CASSIGGIEAFF. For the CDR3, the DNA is TGTGCCAGTAGTATCGGAGGAATTGAAGCTTTCTTT. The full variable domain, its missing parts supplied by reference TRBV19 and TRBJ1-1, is DGGITQSPKYLFRKEGQNVTLSCEQNLNHDAMYWYRQDPGQGLRLIYYSQIVNDFQKGDIAEGYSVSREKKESFPLTVTSAQKNPTAFYLCASSIGGIEAFFGQGTRLTVV.

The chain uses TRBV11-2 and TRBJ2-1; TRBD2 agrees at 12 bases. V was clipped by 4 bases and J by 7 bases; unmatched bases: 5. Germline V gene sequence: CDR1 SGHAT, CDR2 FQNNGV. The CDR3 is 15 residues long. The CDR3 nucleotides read TGTGCCAGCAGCTCAGGACTAGCGGGGAGTAATGAGCAGTTCTTC. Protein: CASSSGLAGSNEQFF.

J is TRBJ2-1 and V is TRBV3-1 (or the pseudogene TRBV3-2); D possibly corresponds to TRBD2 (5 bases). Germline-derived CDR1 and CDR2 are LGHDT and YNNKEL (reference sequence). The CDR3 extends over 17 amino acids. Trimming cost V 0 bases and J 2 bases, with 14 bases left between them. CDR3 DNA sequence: TGTGCCAGCAGCCAAGAACCGGGCGGGCGGGCCTACAATGAGCAGTTCTTC. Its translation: CASSQEPGGRAYNEQFF.

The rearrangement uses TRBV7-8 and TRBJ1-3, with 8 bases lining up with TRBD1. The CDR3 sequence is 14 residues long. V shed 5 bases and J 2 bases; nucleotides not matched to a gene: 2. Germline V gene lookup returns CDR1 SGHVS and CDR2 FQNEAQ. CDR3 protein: CASSADRAGNTIYF. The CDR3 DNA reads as TGTGCCAGCAGCGCGGACAGGGCTGGAAACACCATATATTTT.

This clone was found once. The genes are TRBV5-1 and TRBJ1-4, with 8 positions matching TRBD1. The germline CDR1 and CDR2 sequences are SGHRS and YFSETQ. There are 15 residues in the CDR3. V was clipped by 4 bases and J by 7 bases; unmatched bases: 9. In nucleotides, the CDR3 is TGCGCCAGCAGCAGAAACAGGGGGTCTAGTGAAAAACTGTTTTTT. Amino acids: CASSRNRGSSEKLFF.

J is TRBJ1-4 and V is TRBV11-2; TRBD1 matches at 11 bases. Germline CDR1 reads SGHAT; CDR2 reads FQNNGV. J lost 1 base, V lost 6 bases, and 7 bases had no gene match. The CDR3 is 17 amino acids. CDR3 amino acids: CASRPAGTGGTNEKLFF. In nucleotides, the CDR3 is TGTGCCAGCAGGCCAGCCGGGACAGGGGGAACTAATGAAAAACTGTTTTTT.

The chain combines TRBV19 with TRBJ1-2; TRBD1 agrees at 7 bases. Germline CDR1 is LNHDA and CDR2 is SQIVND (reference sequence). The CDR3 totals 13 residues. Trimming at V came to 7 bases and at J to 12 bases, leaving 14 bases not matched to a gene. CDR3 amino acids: CASTLGRGHGHTF. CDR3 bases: TGTGCCAGTACCCTCGGGAGGGGGCACGGCCACACCTTC.

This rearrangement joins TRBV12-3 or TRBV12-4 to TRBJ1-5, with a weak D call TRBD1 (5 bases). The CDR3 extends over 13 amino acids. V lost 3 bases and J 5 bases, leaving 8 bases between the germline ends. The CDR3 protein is CASSLQGDQPQHF. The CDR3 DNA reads TGTGCCAGCAGTTTGCAGGGCGATCAGCCCCAGCATTTT.

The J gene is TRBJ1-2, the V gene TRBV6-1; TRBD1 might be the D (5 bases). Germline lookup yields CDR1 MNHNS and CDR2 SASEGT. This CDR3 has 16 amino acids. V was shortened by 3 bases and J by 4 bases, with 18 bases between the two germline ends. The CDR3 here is CASSDHLSGASYGYTF. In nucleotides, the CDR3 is TGTGCCAGCAGTGACCACCTTAGCGGGGCCAGCTATGGCTACACCTTC.

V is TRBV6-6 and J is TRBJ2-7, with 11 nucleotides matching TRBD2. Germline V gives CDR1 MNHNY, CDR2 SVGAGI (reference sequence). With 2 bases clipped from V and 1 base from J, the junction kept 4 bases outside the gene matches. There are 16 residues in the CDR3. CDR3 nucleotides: TGTGCCAGCAGTTACGGGGGACTAGCGGCGTCCTACGAGCAGTACGTC. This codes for CASSYGGLAASYEQYV.

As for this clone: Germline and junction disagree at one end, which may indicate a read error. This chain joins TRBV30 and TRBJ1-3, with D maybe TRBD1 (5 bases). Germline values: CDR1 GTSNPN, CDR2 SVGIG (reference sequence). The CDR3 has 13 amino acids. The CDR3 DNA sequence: TGTGCCTGGAGGTGGGGCTCTGGGAACACCATATATTTT. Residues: CAWRWGSGNTIYF.